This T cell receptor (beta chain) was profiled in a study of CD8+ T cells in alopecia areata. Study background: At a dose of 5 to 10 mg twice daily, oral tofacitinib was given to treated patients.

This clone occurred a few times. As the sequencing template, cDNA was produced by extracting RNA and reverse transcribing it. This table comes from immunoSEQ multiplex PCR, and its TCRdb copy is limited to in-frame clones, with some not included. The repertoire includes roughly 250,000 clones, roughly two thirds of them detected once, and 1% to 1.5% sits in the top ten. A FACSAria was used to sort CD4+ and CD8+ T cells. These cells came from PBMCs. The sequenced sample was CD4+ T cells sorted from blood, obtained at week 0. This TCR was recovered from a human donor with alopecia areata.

CDR3 bases: TGCGCCCGCCGGGGAACAGATACGCAGTATTTT. This encodes CARRGTDTQYF. The genes are TRBV23-1 and TRBJ2-3; possibly TRBD2 for D (5 bases). TRBV23-1 is classed as an ORF, of uncertain function. The V and J ends lost 11 bases and 3 bases respectively, with 9 bases between them. CDR3 length: 11 residues.